Listed below are T cell receptor beta chains from one sample, sequenced in a study of breast tumors, draining lymph nodes, adjacent tissues. TCRdb called the multiplex PCR reads again in MiXCR, with one record for every CDR3 protein. Of 150,000 to 250,000 distinct CDR3 sequences in the sample, around 29% were seen once. What was sequenced was axillary lymph node tissue. The source is a female donor with breast cancer. Some clones in this sample may be carry-over from other donors' samples. Both conserved end residues are part of each CDR3. Each record gives: clone size, J gene, D gene, V gene, CDR3 protein, CDR3 DNA. D genes are given only for firm matches. A clone size is listed for some rows: how often the clone was seen (once, few, many), or a class if it is expanded.

size: many
J: TRBJ2-7
D: TRBD2
V: TRBV20-1
CDR3: CSARRRELYEQYF
DNA: TGCAGTGCTAGACGGCGGGAGCTCTACGAGCAGTACTTC

size: .
J: TRBJ2-6
D: .
V: TRBV5-1
CDR3: CASMGVGANVLTF
DNA: TGCGCCAGCATGGGGGTTGGGGCCAACGTCCTGACTTTC

size: .
J: TRBJ1-2
D: TRBD1
V: TRBV9
CDR3: CASRTTGENYGYTF
DNA: TGTGCCAGCCGAACCACAGGGGAGAACTATGGCTACACCTTC

size: few
J: TRBJ2-3
D: .
V: TRBV9
CDR3: CASSAGTDTQYF
DNA: TGTGCCAGCAGCGCCGGGACAGATACGCAGTATTTT

size: .
J: TRBJ1-2
D: .
V: TRBV6-9
CDR3: CAREEISGNTF
DNA: TGTGCCAGGGAAGAGATCTCTGGAAACACCTTC

size: many
J: TRBJ1-4
D: .
V: TRBV20-1
CDR3: CSAAPYSTNEKLFF
DNA: TGCAGTGCTGCACCCTATTCAACTAATGAAAAACTGTTTTTT

size: many
J: TRBJ2-6
D: .
V: TRBV6-6
CDR3: CASSRQVDGANVLTF
DNA: TGTGCCAGCAGCCGACAGGTGGATGGGGCCAACGTCCTGACTTTC

size: .
J: TRBJ1-3
D: TRBD1
V: TRBV6-1
CDR3: CASSEGGTGRNTIYF
DNA: TGTGCCAGCAGTGAAGGAGGGACAGGGAGAAACACCATATATTTT

size: many
J: TRBJ2-3
D: .
V: TRBV5-1
CDR3: CASSPLTRGDTDTQYF
DNA: TGCGCCAGCAGCCCCCTAACAAGGGGGGACACAGATACGCAGTATTTT

size: .
J: TRBJ1-1
D: TRBD1
V: TRBV5-1
CDR3: CASTSGQLNTEAFF
DNA: TGCGCCAGCACCTCGGGACAGTTGAACACTGAAGCTTTCTTT

size: many
J: TRBJ2-5
D: .
V: TRBV11-2
CDR3: CASSQRWTQYF
DNA: TGTGCCAGCAGCCAGAGGTGGACCCAGTACTTC

size: many
J: TRBJ2-7
D: .
V: TRBV29-1
CDR3: CSVATAGLSSYEQYF
DNA: TGCAGCGTCGCTACAGCTGGACTGAGCTCCTACGAGCAGTACTTC

size: many
J: TRBJ1-2
D: TRBD1
V: TRBV5-1
CDR3: CASRFDRDYGYTF
DNA: TGCGCCAGCAGGTTCGACAGGGATTATGGCTACACCTTC

size: many
J: TRBJ1-2
D: .
V: TRBV6-1
CDR3: CASGDYGYTF
DNA: TGTGCCAGCGGGGATTATGGCTACACCTTC

size: .
J: TRBJ2-3
D: TRBD1
V: TRBV2
CDR3: CASRRAGGTDTQYF
DNA: TGTGCCAGCAGGAGGGCAGGGGGCACAGATACGCAGTACTTT

size: .
J: TRBJ2-7
D: TRBD2
V: TRBV9
CDR3: CASSEGTSGSYEQYF
DNA: TGTGCCAGCAGCGAGGGGACTAGCGGATCCTACGAGCAGTACTTC

size: .
J: TRBJ1-1
D: .
V: TRBV6-5
CDR3: CASSYSLGDQSEAFF
DNA: TGTGCCAGCAGTTACTCTTTAGGGGACCAGAGTGAAGCTTTCTTT

size: many
J: TRBJ1-4
D: .
V: TRBV15
CDR3: CVTSRDRQIEKLFF
DNA: TGTGTCACCAGCAGAGATAGACAGATTGAAAAACTGTTTTTT

size: many
J: TRBJ2-7
D: TRBD1
V: TRBV2
CDR3: CASSRTGFSYEQYF
DNA: TGTGCCAGCAGCCGGACAGGGTTCTCCTACGAGCAGTACTTC

size: .
J: TRBJ2-3
D: TRBD2
V: TRBV20-1
CDR3: CSARTSGGDTQYF
DNA: TGCAGTGCGCGGACTAGCGGGGGAGATACGCAGTATTTT

size: many
J: TRBJ1-5
D: .
V: TRBV2
CDR3: CASSIGQSNQPQHF
DNA: TGTGCCAGCAGTATAGGGCAGAGCAATCAGCCCCAGCATTTT

size: many
J: TRBJ2-2
D: .
V: TRBV12-3/TRBV12-4
CDR3: CASSSQRGPNTGELFF
DNA: TGTGCCAGCAGCTCTCAGAGGGGCCCGAACACCGGGGAGCTGTTTTTT

size: .
J: TRBJ2-3
D: .
V: TRBV7-3
CDR3: CASSFSRDGFAQYF
DNA: TGTGCCAGCAGCTTCTCTAGGGACGGGTTCGCGCAGTATTTT

size: many
J: TRBJ1-2
D: .
V: TRBV5-1
CDR3: CASSLRVDYGYTF
DNA: TGCGCCAGCAGCTTGAGGGTGGACTATGGCTACACCTTC

size: many
J: TRBJ2-7
D: .
V: TRBV18
CDR3: CASSPLSRGTAEQYF
DNA: TGTGCCAGCTCACCTCTCTCCCGGGGGACCGCCGAGCAGTACTTC

size: many
J: TRBJ2-1
D: TRBD1
V: TRBV20-1
CDR3: CSARDSGQGLYNEQFF
DNA: TGCAGTGCTAGAGATTCGGGACAGGGACTCTACAATGAGCAGTTCTTC

size: .
J: TRBJ2-5
D: .
V: TRBV11-2
CDR3: CASGLTAGSLKTQYF
DNA: TGTGCCAGCGGCTTGACGGCGGGTAGTTTGAAGACCCAGTACTTC

size: few
J: TRBJ2-5
D: TRBD2
V: TRBV7-2
CDR3: CASSLDSSGTTTQHF
DNA: TGTGCCAGCAGCTTGGACTCTAGCGGGACTACCACCCAGCACTTC

size: few
J: TRBJ2-3
D: TRBD2
V: TRBV5-1
CDR3: CASSPGLAGGPATDTQYF
DNA: TGCGCCAGCAGCCCCGGACTAGCGGGAGGCCCCGCCACAGATACGCAGTATTTT

size: .
J: TRBJ2-5
D: TRBD1
V: TRBV7-7
CDR3: CAGSRDRGETQYF
DNA: TGTGCTGGCAGCCGCGACAGGGGAGAGACCCAGTACTTT

size: .
J: TRBJ2-1
D: TRBD2
V: TRBV2
CDR3: CASSGSGRSDNEQFF
DNA: TGTGCCAGCAGTGGTAGCGGGAGGTCCGACAATGAGCAGTTCTTC

size: many
J: TRBJ1-4
D: TRBD1
V: TRBV4-1
CDR3: CASSPLGVTGGNEKLFF
DNA: TGCGCCAGCAGCCCCCTGGGGGTAACAGGGGGCAATGAAAAACTGTTTTTT

size: many
J: TRBJ2-5
D: .
V: TRBV4-1
CDR3: CASSQADSQETQYF
DNA: TGCGCCAGCAGCCAAGCCGACAGCCAAGAGACCCAGTACTTC

size: many
J: TRBJ2-5
D: .
V: TRBV18
CDR3: CASSPPVSGTETQYF
DNA: TGTGCCAGCTCTCCACCCGTAAGCGGAACGGAGACCCAGTACTTC

size: many
J: TRBJ2-7
D: .
V: TRBV5-8
CDR3: CASSRPGGYEQYF
DNA: TGTGCCAGCAGCCGACCTGGGGGGTACGAGCAGTACTTC

size: .
J: TRBJ2-5
D: .
V: TRBV20-1
CDR3: CSARPPAEETQYF
DNA: TGCAGTGCCCGTCCACCGGCAGAAGAGACCCAGTACTTC

size: .
J: TRBJ2-7
D: .
V: TRBV11-2
CDR3: CASSLLGTPSCEQYF
DNA: TGTGCCAGCAGCTTACTAGGGACTCCCTCCTGCGAGCAGTACTTC

size: many
J: TRBJ1-2
D: .
V: TRBV3-1
CDR3: CASSQAQGNYGYTF
DNA: TGTGCCAGCAGCCAAGCACAGGGAAACTATGGCTACACCTTC

size: many
J: TRBJ1-2
D: .
V: TRBV6-1
CDR3: CASSARDPLNYGYTF
DNA: TGTGCCAGCAGTGCGCGCGACCCCTTGAACTATGGCTACACCTTC

size: many
J: TRBJ1-4
D: TRBD1
V: TRBV20-1
CDR3: CSAGQGPSSEKLFF
DNA: TGCAGTGCTGGACAGGGGCCCTCTAGTGAAAAACTGTTTTTT

size: many
J: TRBJ2-7
D: .
V: TRBV18
CDR3: CASSPGPAYEQYF
DNA: TGTGCCAGCTCACCGGGACCCGCCTACGAGCAGTACTTC

size: many
J: TRBJ2-5
D: .
V: TRBV9
CDR3: CASSVGSNQETQSF
DNA: TGTGCCAGCAGCGTAGGGTCGAATCAAGAGACCCAGTCCTTC

size: .
J: TRBJ2-7
D: .
V: TRBV7-9
CDR3: CASSAGTKSEQYF
DNA: TGTGCCAGCAGCGCCGGGACAAAGAGCGAGCAGTACTTC

size: many
J: TRBJ2-1
D: TRBD1
V: TRBV24-1
CDR3: CATSDPGTGAYNEQFF
DNA: TGTGCCACCAGTGACCCCGGGACAGGGGCCTACAATGAGCAGTTCTTC

size: many
J: TRBJ2-3
D: .
V: TRBV6-1
CDR3: CASSGSYPGRDTQYF
DNA: TGTGCCAGCAGTGGGTCGTATCCCGGTAGAGATACGCAGTATTTT

size: many
J: TRBJ2-7
D: TRBD1
V: TRBV9
CDR3: CASSPRTGEGLSYEQYF
DNA: TGTGCCAGCAGCCCGAGGACAGGGGAGGGTTTGTCCTACGAGCAGTACTTC